This TCR beta chain comes out of a study of T-cell memory formation after mild COVID-19. TCRdb reanalysed the 5' RACE reads using MiXCR and keeps one entry per CDR3 protein. The sample records approximately 410,000 distinct CDR3 sequences, about 25% being singletons. About this clonotype itself: At one end the junction does not follow the germline gene, possibly because of a read error.

Specimen: PBMCs or a T cell subset sorted from them (not recorded which). The source is an adult woman who had mild COVID-19 (a few samples of this study predate the infection). Cell type and time point are not known.

This CDR3 reads CASSFREGETETQYF. The CDR3 DNA reads as TGTGCTAGCAGCTTCAGGGAGGGGGAGACAGAGACCCAGTACTTC. This chain joins TRBV7-7 and TRBJ2-5; tentative D call: TRBD2 (7 bases). CDR3 size: 15 residues. Per the germline V gene, CDR1 is SSHAT and CDR2 is FNYEAQ (reference sequence).